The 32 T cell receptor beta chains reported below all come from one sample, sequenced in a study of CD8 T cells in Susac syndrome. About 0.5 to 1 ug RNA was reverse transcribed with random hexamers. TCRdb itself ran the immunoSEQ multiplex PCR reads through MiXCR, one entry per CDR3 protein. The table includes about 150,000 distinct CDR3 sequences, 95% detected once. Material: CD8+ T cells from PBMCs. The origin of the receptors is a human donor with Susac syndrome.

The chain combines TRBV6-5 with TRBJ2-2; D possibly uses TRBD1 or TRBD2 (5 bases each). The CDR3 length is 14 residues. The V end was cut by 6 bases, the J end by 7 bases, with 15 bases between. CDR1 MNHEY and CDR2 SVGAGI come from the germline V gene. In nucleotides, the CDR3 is TGTGCCAGCAGACGGGGCGTGTTGGACGGGGAGCTGTTTTTT. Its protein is CASRRGVLDGELFF.

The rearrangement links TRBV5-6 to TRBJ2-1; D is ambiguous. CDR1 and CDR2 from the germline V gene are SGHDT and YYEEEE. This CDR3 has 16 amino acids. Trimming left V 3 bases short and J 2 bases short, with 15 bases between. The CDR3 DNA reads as TGTGCCAGCAGCTCCTTTTCTGGGTTAACCTACAATGAGCAGTTCTTC. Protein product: CASSSFSGLTYNEQFF.

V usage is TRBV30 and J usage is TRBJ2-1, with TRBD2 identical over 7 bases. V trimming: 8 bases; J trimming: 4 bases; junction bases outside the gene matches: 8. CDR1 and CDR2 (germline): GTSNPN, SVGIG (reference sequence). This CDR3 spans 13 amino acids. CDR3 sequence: CALAASGYNEQFF. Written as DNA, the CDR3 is TGTGCCCTCGCGGCTAGCGGATACAATGAGCAGTTCTTC.

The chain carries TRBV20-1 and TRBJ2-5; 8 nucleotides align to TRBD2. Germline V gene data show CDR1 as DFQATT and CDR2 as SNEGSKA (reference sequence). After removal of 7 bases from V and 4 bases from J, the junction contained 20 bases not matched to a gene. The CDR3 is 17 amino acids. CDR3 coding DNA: TGCAGTGGAGCGGGGGCCCTCCCGGGACTTCCAGTAGAGACCCAGTACTTC. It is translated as CSGAGALPGLPVETQYF.

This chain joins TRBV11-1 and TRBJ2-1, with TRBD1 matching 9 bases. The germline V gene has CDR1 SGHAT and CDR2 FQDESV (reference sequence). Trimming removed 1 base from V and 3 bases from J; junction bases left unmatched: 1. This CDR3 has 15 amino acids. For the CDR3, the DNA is TGTGCCAGCAGCTTAGTGGGACAGGGCTACAATGAGCAGTTCTTC. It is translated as CASSLVGQGYNEQFF. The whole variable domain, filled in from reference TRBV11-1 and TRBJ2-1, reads EAEVAQSPRYKITEKSQAVAFWCDPISGHATLYWYRQILGQGPELLVQFQDESVVDDSQLPKDRFSAERLKGVDSTLKIQPAELGDSAMYLCASSLVGQGYNEQFFGPGTRLTVL.

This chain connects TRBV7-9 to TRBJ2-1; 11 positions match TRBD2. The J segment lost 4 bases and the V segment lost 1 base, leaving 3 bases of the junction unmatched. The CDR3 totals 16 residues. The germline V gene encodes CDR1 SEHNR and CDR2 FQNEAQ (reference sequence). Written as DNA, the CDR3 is TGTGCCAGCAGCTTAGGAACTAGCGGGAGTTACAATGAGCAGTTCTTC. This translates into CASSLGTSGSYNEQFF.

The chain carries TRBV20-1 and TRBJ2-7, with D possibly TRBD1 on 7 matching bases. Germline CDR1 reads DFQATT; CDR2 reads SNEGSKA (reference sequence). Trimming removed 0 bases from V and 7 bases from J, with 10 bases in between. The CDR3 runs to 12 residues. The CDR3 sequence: CSAREGGQEQYF. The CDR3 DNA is TGCAGTGCTAGAGAGGGGGGACAGGAGCAGTACTTC.

The DNA of the CDR3 is TGTGCCAGCAGTCTAGACGTCTTCTCCTACAATGAGCAGTTCTTC. It codes for CASSLDVFSYNEQFF. The V and J genes are TRBV27 and TRBJ2-1; no clear D. Trimming cost V 5 bases and J 0 bases, with 11 bases left between them. The CDR3 sequence is 15 residues long. CDR1 and CDR2 (germline): MNHEY, SMNVEV (reference sequence).

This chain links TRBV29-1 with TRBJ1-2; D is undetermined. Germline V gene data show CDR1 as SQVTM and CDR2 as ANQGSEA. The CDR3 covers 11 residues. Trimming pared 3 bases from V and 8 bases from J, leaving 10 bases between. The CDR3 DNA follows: TGCAGCGTTGATTCAGGCGGGGGCTACACCTTC. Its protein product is CSVDSGGGYTF.

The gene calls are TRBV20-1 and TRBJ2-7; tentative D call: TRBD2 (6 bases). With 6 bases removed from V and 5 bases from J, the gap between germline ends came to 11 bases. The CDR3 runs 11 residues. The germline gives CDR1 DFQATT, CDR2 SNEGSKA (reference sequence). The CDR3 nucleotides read TGCAGTGCCCTACTAGCAGACGAGCAGTACTTC. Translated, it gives CSALLADEQYF.

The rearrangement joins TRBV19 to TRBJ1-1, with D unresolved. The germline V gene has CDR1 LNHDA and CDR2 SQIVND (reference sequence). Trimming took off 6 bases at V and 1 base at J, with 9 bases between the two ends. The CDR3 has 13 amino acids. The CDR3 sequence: CASSATSNTEAFF. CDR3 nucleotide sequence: TGTGCCAGTAGCGCGACATCGAACACTGAAGCTTTCTTT.

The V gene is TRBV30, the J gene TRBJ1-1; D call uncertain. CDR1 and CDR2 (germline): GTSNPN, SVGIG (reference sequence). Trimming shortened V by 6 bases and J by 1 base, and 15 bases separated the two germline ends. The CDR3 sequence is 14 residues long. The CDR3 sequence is CACTDGARNTEAFF. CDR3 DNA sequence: TGTGCCTGTACAGACGGTGCGCGGAACACTGAAGCTTTCTTT. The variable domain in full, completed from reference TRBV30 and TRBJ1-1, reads SQTIHQWPATLVQPVGSPLSLECTVEGTSNPNLYWYRQAAGRGLQLLFYSVGIGQISSEVPQNLSASRPQDRQFILSSKKLLLSDSGFYLCACTDGARNTEAFFGQGTRLTVV.

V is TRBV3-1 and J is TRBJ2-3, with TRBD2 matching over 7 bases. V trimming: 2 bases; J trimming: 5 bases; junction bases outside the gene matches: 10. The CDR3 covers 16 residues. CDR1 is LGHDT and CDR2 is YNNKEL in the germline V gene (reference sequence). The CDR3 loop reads CASSQRVSGYKDTQYF. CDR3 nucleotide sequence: TGTGCCAGCAGCCAAAGGGTTAGCGGGTACAAAGATACGCAGTATTTT.

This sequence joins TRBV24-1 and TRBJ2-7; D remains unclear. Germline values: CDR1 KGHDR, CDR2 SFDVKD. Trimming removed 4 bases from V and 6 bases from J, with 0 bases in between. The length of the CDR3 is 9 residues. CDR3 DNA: TGTGCCACCAGTGACGAGCAGTACTTC. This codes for CATSDEQYF.

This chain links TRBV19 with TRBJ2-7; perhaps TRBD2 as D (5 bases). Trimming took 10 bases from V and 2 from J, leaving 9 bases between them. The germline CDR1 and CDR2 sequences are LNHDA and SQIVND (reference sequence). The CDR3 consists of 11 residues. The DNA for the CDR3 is TGTGCCACCGGACTTGCCTACGAGCAGTACTTC. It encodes CATGLAYEQYF.

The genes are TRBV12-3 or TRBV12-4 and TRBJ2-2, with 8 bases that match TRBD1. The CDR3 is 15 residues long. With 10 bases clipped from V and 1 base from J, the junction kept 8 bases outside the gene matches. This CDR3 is CATPMGQENTGELFF. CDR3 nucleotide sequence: TGTGCCACTCCGATGGGACAGGAGAACACCGGGGAGCTGTTTTTT.

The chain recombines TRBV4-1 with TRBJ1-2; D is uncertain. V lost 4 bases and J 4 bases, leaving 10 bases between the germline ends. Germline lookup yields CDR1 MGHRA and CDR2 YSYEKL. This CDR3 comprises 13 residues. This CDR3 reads CASSLVMSYGYTF. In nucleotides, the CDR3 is TGCGCCAGCAGCCTAGTCATGAGCTATGGCTACACCTTC.

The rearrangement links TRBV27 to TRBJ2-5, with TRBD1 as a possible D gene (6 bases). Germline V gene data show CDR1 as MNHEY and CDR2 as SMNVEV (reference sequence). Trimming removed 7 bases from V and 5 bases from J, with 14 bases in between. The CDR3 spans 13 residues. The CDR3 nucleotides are TGTGCCAGCAAAACGGGACACCCGGAGACCCAGTACTTC. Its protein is CASKTGHPETQYF.

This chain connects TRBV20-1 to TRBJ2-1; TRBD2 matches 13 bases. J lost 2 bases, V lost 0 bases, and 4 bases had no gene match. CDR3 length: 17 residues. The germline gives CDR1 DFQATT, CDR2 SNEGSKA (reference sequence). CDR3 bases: TGCAGTGCTAGAGATTTACTAGCGGGAGGGCCCTACAATGAGCAGTTCTTC. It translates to CSARDLLAGGPYNEQFF.

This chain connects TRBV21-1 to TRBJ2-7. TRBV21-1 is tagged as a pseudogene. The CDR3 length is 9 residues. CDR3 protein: CASRSEQYF. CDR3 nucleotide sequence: TGTGCCAGCAGGAGCGAGCAGTACTTC.

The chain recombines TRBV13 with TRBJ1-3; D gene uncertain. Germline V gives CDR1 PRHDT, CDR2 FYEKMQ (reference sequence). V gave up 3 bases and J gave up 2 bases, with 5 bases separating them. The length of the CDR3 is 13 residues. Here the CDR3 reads CASSFETGNTIYF. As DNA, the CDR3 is TGTGCCAGCAGCTTCGAAACTGGAAACACCATATATTTT.

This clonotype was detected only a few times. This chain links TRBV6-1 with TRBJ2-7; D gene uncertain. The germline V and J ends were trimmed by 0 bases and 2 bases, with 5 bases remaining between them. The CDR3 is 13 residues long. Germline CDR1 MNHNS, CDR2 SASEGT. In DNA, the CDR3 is TGTGCCAGCAGTGAAGCGCTAACCTACGAGCAGTACTTC. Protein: CASSEALTYEQYF.

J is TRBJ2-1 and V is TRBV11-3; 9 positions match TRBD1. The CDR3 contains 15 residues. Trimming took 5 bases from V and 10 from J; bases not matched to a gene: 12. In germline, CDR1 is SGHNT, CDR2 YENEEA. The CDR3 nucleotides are TGTGCCAGCAGCCCTCCGGACAGGGGCCTCGGGGAGCAGTTCTTC. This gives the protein CASSPPDRGLGEQFF.

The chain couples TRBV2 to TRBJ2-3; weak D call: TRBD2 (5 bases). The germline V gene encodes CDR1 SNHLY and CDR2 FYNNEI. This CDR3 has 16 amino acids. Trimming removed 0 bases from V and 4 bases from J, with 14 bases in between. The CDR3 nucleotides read TGTGCCAGCAGTGAAGCGGCTAGCTCCTTCCCAGATACGCAGTATTTT. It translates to CASSEAASSFPDTQYF.

CDR3 residues: CASSLGGGNEKLFF. The CDR3 nucleotides are TGTGCCAGCAGTTTGGGCGGAGGAAATGAAAAACTGTTTTTT. The rearrangement uses TRBV27 and TRBJ1-4; D remains unclear. The CDR3 runs to 14 residues. V was cut by 3 bases and J by 5 bases, with 10 bases left in between. CDR1 is MNHEY and CDR2 is SMNVEV in the germline V gene (reference sequence). Variable domain in full (rest from reference TRBV27 and TRBJ1-4): EAQVTQNPRYLITVTGKKLTVTCSQNMNHEYMSWYRQDPGLGLRQIYYSMNVEVTDKGDVPEGYKVSRKEKRNFPLILESPSPNQTSLYFCASSLGGGNEKLFFGSGTQLSVL.

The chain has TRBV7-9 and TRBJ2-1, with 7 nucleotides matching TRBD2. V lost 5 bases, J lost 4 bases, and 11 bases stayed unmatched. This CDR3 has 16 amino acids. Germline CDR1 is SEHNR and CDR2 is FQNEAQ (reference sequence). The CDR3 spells CASSGGGGTNYNEQFF. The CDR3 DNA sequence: TGTGCCAGCAGCGGGGGGGGAGGGACCAATTACAATGAGCAGTTCTTC.

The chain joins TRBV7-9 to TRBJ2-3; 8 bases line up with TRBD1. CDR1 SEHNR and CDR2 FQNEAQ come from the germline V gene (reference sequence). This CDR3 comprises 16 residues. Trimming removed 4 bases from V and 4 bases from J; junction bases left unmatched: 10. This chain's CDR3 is CASSSRTGIFSDTQYF. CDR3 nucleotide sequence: TGTGCCAGCAGCTCCAGGACAGGGATTTTTTCAGATACGCAGTATTTT.

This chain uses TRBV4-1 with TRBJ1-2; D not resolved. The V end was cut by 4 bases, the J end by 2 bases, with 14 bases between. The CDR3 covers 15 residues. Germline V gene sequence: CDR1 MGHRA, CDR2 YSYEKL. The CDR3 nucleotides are TGCGCCAGCAGCCCGGCACCGGGTCTCAACTATGGCTACACCTTC. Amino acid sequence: CASSPAPGLNYGYTF.

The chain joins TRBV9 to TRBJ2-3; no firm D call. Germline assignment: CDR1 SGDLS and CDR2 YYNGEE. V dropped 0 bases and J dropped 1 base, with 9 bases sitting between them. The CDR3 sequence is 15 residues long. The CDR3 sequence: CASSVANYRTDTQYF. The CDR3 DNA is TGTGCCAGCAGCGTAGCTAACTACCGCACAGATACGCAGTATTTT.

The CDR3: CASSPWFRNQETQYF. The CDR3 DNA is TGCGCCAGCAGTCCTTGGTTCCGAAACCAAGAGACCCAGTACTTC. The V and J genes are TRBV5-1 and TRBJ2-5; D call uncertain. Germline values: CDR1 SGHRS, CDR2 YFSETQ. Trimming stripped 5 bases from V and 0 bases from J, with 14 bases between. The CDR3 covers 15 residues.

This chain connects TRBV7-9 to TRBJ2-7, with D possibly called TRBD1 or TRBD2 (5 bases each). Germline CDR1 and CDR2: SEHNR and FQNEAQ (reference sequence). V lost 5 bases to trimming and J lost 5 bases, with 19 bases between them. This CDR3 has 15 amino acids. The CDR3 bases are TGTGCCAGCAGCCCCCCCCGGGACCTCAGCCACGAGCAGTACTTC. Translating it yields CASSPPRDLSHEQYF.

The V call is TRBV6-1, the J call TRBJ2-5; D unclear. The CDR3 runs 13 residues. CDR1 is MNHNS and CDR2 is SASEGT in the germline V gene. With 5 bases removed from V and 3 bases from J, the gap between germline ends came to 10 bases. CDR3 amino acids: CASSTPAEETQYF. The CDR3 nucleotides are TGTGCCAGCAGTACGCCGGCGGAAGAGACCCAGTACTTC.